Each of the 28 T cell receptor beta chains below was sequenced from the same sample in a study of cytomegalovirus exposure and HLA in healthy donors. The PCR made use of 60 Vbeta and 13 Jbeta primers. Repertoires were generated with immunoSEQ multiplex PCR, while TCRdb's copy carries only in-frame clones and drops some. The table records about 190,000 clones, around 82% of them present only once. Sample: PBMCs. The receptors were gathered from a man aged 35 to 55 in good health and CMV-seropositive.

The chain couples TRBV10-3 to TRBJ2-1; D perhaps matches TRBD2 (6 bases). The ends were cut back, 8 bases at V and 1 base at J, with 9 bases in the middle. CDR1 is ENHRY, CDR2 SYGVKD, per germline. The CDR3 sequence is 13 residues long. CDR3 bases: TGTGCCATCGGGGCGGGATCCTACAATGAGCAGTTCTTC. It is translated as CAIGAGSYNEQFF.

The chain employs TRBV7-6 and TRBJ2-7; 7 bases are shared with TRBD1. The V segment lost 1 base and the J segment 2 bases; nucleotides outside the gene matches: 2. CDR3 size: 14 residues. Germline values: CDR1 SGHVS, CDR2 FNYEAQ. CDR3 DNA: TGTGCCAGCAGCTTAGAGACAGGGACCTACGAGCAGTACTTC. This codes for CASSLETGTYEQYF.

The rearrangement uses TRBV4-1 and TRBJ2-3; TRBD1 aligns across 9 bases. Per germline, CDR1 MGHRA and CDR2 YSYEKL. The CDR3 has 16 residues. The junction had 3 bases not matched to a gene; V was cut back by 0 bases and J by 2 bases. The DNA of the CDR3 is TGCGCCAGCAGCCAAGAAGGACAGGGGTTCACAGATACGCAGTATTTT. Its translation is CASSQEGQGFTDTQYF.

This clone was counted between two and nine times. The chain joins TRBV7-3 to TRBJ2-3; 9 bases are a match to TRBD1. V gave up 2 bases and J gave up 5 bases; unmatched junction bases: 8. The CDR3 is 16 amino acids. The V gene's germline CDR1 is SGHTA and CDR2 FQGTGA. CDR3 DNA: TGTGCCAGCAGCTTACAGGGAGGACAGGGGATAGATACGCAGTATTTT. This translates into CASSLQGGQGIDTQYF.

J is TRBJ2-5 and V is TRBV5-1; 16 bases agree with TRBD2. The CDR3 has 19 amino acids. Germline CDR1 SGHRS, CDR2 YFSETQ. The V segment lost 0 bases and the J segment 5 bases; nucleotides outside the gene matches: 10. In DNA form, the CDR3 reads TGCGCCAGCAGCTTGGCCGGGACTAGCGGGAGGGCCGGGGGTGAGACCCAGTACTTC. The encoded protein is CASSLAGTSGRAGGETQYF.

J is TRBJ2-5 and V is TRBV19; TRBD2 aligns across 16 bases. There are 19 residues in the CDR3. V gave up 8 bases and J gave up 5 bases; unmatched junction bases: 17. The germline V gene encodes CDR1 LNHDA and CDR2 SQIVND (reference sequence). The CDR3 region is CASANRGTSGRGISETQYF. The CDR3 bases are TGTGCCAGTGCCAACAGAGGGACTAGCGGGAGGGGTATATCGGAGACCCAGTACTTC.

The V and J genes are TRBV2 and TRBJ2-7; TRBD2 matches 10 bases. Germline CDR1 reads SNHLY; CDR2 reads FYNNEI. The CDR3 runs 16 residues. V lost 8 bases, J lost 3 bases, and 13 bases stayed unmatched. CDR3 region: CASQRVLAGVGYEQYF. CDR3 DNA sequence: TGTGCCAGCCAGCGGGTCCTAGCGGGAGTTGGCTACGAGCAGTACTTC.

The chain has TRBV7-2 and TRBJ1-6, with 9 bases identical to TRBD1. Germline V lookup: CDR1 SGHTA, CDR2 FQGNSA. The junction had 6 bases not matched to a gene; V was cut back by 4 bases and J by 11 bases. CDR3 length equals 14 residues. The CDR3 loop is CASSSRQGETPLHF. CDR3 bases: TGTGCCAGCAGCTCTCGACAGGGGGAGACACCCCTCCACTTT.

The chain employs TRBV9 and TRBJ2-7; weak D call: TRBD2 (6 bases). Trimming pared 0 bases from V and 2 bases from J, leaving 12 bases between. The CDR3 loop spans 15 amino acids. Germline loops: CDR1 SGDLS, CDR2 YYNGEE. CDR3 nucleotides: TGTGCCAGCAGCGTAGGTCTAGCGAACACCTACGAGCAGTACTTC. Translating it yields CASSVGLANTYEQYF.

In its sample, this clone was seen a few times. The chain links TRBV5-6 to TRBJ2-7; tentative D call: TRBD2 (6 bases). The V gene's germline CDR1 is SGHDT and CDR2 YYEEEE. V was cut by 2 bases and J by 3 bases, with 12 bases left in between. There are 14 residues in the CDR3. The CDR3, as DNA: TGTGCCAGCAGCTTCCCGGGAGTAGGCTACGAGCAGTACTTC. It yields the protein CASSFPGVGYEQYF.

The rearrangement joins TRBV5-6 to TRBJ1-3; D gene ambiguous. From germline, CDR1 is SGHDT and CDR2 YYEEEE. Deletions cut 3 bases from V and 0 bases from J, with 7 bases between. The CDR3 is made up of 14 amino acids. Here the CDR3 reads CASSSGSSGNTIYF. CDR3 bases: TGTGCCAGCAGCTCCGGGAGCTCTGGAAACACCATATATTTT.

The chain couples TRBV11-2 to TRBJ2-2; 7 bases are a match to TRBD2. The CDR3 loop spans 13 amino acids. CDR1 and CDR2 from the germline V gene are SGHAT and FQNNGV. V lost 6 bases, J lost 6 bases, and 4 bases stayed unmatched. CDR3 in DNA: TGTGCCAGCAGTTTTACTAGCGCCGGGGAGCTGTTTTTT. Its protein product is CASSFTSAGELFF. The variable domain in full, completed from reference TRBV11-2 and TRBJ2-2, reads EAGVAQSPRYKIIEKRQSVAFWCNPISGHATLYWYQQILGQGPKLLIQFQNNGVVDDSQLPKDRFSAERLKGVDSTLKIQPAKLEDSAVYLCASSFTSAGELFFGEGSRLTVL.

There are a few counts of this clone. The CDR3 DNA sequence: TGTGCCAGCAGCGTACTGAGCGAGGGAGGCGGGGAGCTGTTTTTT. This codes for CASSVLSEGGGELFF. The chain employs TRBV9 and TRBJ2-2; possible D gene TRBD2, 6 bases. The CDR3 has 15 residues. Germline V gene lookup returns CDR1 SGDLS and CDR2 YYNGEE. V shed 1 base and J shed 7 bases, with 14 bases lying between them.

The J gene is TRBJ1-2, the V gene TRBV9; 12 bases match TRBD1. Germline V gives CDR1 SGDLS, CDR2 YYNGEE. The CDR3 is 17 residues long. The J segment lost 8 bases and the V segment lost 3 bases, leaving 14 bases of the junction unmatched. In DNA form, the CDR3 reads TGTGCCAGCAGCGCGACACCGGGACAGGGGGCGGTTACCGGCTACACCTTC. It translates to CASSATPGQGAVTGYTF.

The chain joins TRBV5-6 to TRBJ2-5; D is unclear. From germline, CDR1 is SGHDT and CDR2 YYEEEE. The CDR3 spans 14 residues. V dropped 1 base and J dropped 1 base, with 8 bases sitting between them. CDR3 sequence reads: CASSLLVPQETQYF. The CDR3 region has the DNA TGTGCCAGCAGCTTGTTAGTCCCCCAAGAGACCCAGTACTTC.

The chain is built from TRBV11-2 and TRBJ2-3; tentatively, D is TRBD2 (7 bases). The CDR3 totals 18 residues. V lost 1 base and J lost 3, with 20 bases in between. In germline, CDR1 is SGHAT, CDR2 FQNNGV. This CDR3 is CASSLVRGLSGRTDTQYF. The CDR3, as DNA: TGTGCCAGCAGCTTAGTACGGGGGCTTAGCGGGCGAACAGATACGCAGTATTTT.

The chain is built from TRBV29-1 and TRBJ1-2, with 8 nucleotides matching TRBD1. V lost 1 base to trimming and J lost 8 bases; unmatched junction nucleotides: 9. Germline lookup yields CDR1 SQVTM and CDR2 ANQGSEA. The CDR3 covers 14 residues. The CDR3 is CSVEGGQGAKGYTF. The CDR3 region has the DNA TGCAGCGTTGAAGGGGGGCAGGGGGCTAAAGGCTACACCTTC.

The chain is built from TRBV19 and TRBJ2-7, with D possibly being TRBD1 (5 bases). The CDR3 is 13 amino acids. Germline-derived CDR1 and CDR2 are LNHDA and SQIVND (reference sequence). The V gene lost 1 base and the J gene lost 3 bases, with 7 bases spanning the gap. CDR3 loop: CASSIAGNYEQYF. The CDR3, as DNA: TGTGCCAGTAGTATAGCAGGGAACTACGAGCAGTACTTC.

For the CDR3, the DNA is TGTGCCAGCAGAATTAGGGGCTACAGCTACACCTTC. It specifies CASRIRGYSYTF. The chain recombines TRBV28 with TRBJ1-2; D is perhaps TRBD1 (5 bases). Per germline, CDR1 MDHEN and CDR2 SYDVKM. The CDR3 covers 12 residues. V lost 6 bases and J 9 bases, leaving 14 bases between the germline ends.

This chain connects TRBV5-4 to TRBJ2-5, with a possible D match to TRBD2 (5 bases). The J call may be mistaken, given a closer DNA end match to TRBJ2-7. Germline-derived CDR1 and CDR2 are SGHNT and YYREEE (reference sequence). This CDR3 is built from 16 residues. The CDR3 DNA sequence: TGTGCCAGCAGCCCCGATTCGGGGAGAAGGGCGTACGAGCAGTACTTC. This encodes CASSPDSGRRAYEQYF.

J is TRBJ1-1 and V is TRBV7-2; D gene ambiguous. Germline-derived CDR1 and CDR2 are SGHTA and FQGNSA. V was shortened by 5 bases and J by 0 bases, with 10 bases between the two germline ends. This CDR3 contains 14 residues. CDR3 loop: CASSRGLMNTEAFF. CDR3 nucleotides: TGTGCCAGCAGCCGCGGGCTGATGAACACTGAAGCTTTCTTT.

V gene TRBV9 combines with J gene TRBJ2-7, with 9 positions matching TRBD2. Per the germline V gene, CDR1 is SGDLS and CDR2 is YYNGEE. The V and J ends lost 4 bases and 3 bases, in that order; junction bases with no gene match: 11. The CDR3 length is 16 residues. CDR3 region: CASSPRGSGRIYEQYF. In nucleotides, the CDR3 is TGTGCCAGCAGCCCCCGGGGTAGCGGGAGAATCTACGAGCAGTACTTC.

V usage is TRBV19 and J usage is TRBJ1-5, with 7 bases fitting TRBD1. With 7 bases clipped from V and 0 bases from J, the junction kept 6 bases outside the gene matches. Germline V CDR1 and CDR2: LNHDA, SQIVND (reference sequence). The CDR3 consists of 15 residues. The CDR3 reads CASNVQGYSNQPQHF. In nucleotides, the CDR3 is TGTGCCAGTAACGTACAGGGGTATAGCAATCAGCCCCAGCATTTT.

The gene calls are TRBV7-9 and TRBJ2-5; 8 nucleotides line up with TRBD2. The J call is doubtful: the DNA matches TRBJ2-7 better. Germline V lookup: CDR1 SEHNR, CDR2 FQNEAQ (reference sequence). This CDR3 is built from 15 residues. The CDR3 sequence: CASSSLAGSSYEQYF. CDR3 coding DNA: TGTGCCAGCAGCTCATTAGCGGGAAGCTCCTACGAGCAGTACTTC.

The rearrangement joins TRBV28 to TRBJ1-5; no clear D. From germline, CDR1 is MDHEN and CDR2 SYDVKM. V lost 7 bases and J 0 bases, leaving 19 bases between the germline ends. The CDR3 length is 17 residues. CDR3 bases: TGTGCCAGCACCCAAGACTCAGCCGGCTATAGCAATCAGCCCCAGCATTTT. As protein: CASTQDSAGYSNQPQHF.

This chain uses TRBV28 with TRBJ2-2, with 8 bases aligning to TRBD1. Trimming removed 6 bases from V and 5 bases from J; junction bases left unmatched: 8. Germline V gives CDR1 MDHEN, CDR2 SYDVKM. The length of the CDR3 is 15 residues. The CDR3 sequence: CASRPRTGKTGELFF. Here the CDR3 DNA reads TGTGCCAGCAGGCCCAGGACAGGGAAAACCGGGGAGCTGTTTTTT.

CDR3 in DNA: TGTGCCAGCAGATCGCCTACGTTGGAGCCCCAGCATTTT. Its protein product is CASRSPTLEPQHF. The gene calls are TRBV28 and TRBJ1-5; D call uncertain. In germline, CDR1 is MDHEN, CDR2 SYDVKM. The CDR3 is 13 residues long. Between the trimmed V and J ends, which lost 6 bases and 8 bases, there was a span of 14 bases.

The chain combines TRBV20-1 with TRBJ2-1, with D possibly TRBD2 on 5 matching bases. The length of the CDR3 is 11 residues. V shed 5 bases and J shed 10 bases, with 12 bases lying between them. Germline lookup yields CDR1 DFQATT and CDR2 SNEGSKA (reference sequence). The chain's CDR3 is CSAGIGLEQFF. CDR3 DNA sequence: TGCAGTGCTGGCATAGGACTGGAGCAGTTCTTC.